The 27 T cell receptor beta chains in this list originate from one sample, sequenced in a study of Graves' ophthalmopathy and Graves' hyperthyroidism. Amplifying from RNA transcripts, the study obtained TCR beta CDR3 regions. Second-round multiplex PCR came after a first-round RT-PCR that employed HTBI primers. TCRdb ran MiXCR on the multiplex PCR reads and lists one entry per CDR3 protein. Of around 660,000 distinct CDR3 sequences in the sample, approximately 39% are singletons; the top ten hold under 3.5%. Sequenced: peripheral blood. The origin of the receptors is an adult man with Graves' ophthalmopathy.

The chain joins TRBV7-9 to TRBJ2-3, with unresolved D. V lost 1 base and J lost 4, with 6 bases in between. From germline, CDR1 is SEHNR and CDR2 FQNEAQ (reference sequence). The CDR3 is 13 amino acids. CDR3 nucleotide sequence: TGTGCCAGCAGCTTAGATGGGGCAGATACGCAGTATTTT. Protein: CASSLDGADTQYF.

This chain links TRBV7-9 with TRBJ2-7; 7 nucleotides line up with TRBD2. The J call may be incorrect, as the DNA end agrees better with TRBJ2-1. CDR3 length: 14 amino acids. CDR1 SEHNR and CDR2 FQNEAQ come from the germline V gene (reference sequence). In DNA, the CDR3 is TGTGCCAGCAGCCCTAGACTAGCTTACAATGAGCAGTTCTTC. Protein: CASSPRLAYNEQFF.

The chain links TRBV5-1 to TRBJ1-1, with TRBD1 as a possible D gene (5 bases). The CDR3 length is 13 residues. The ends were cut back, 2 bases at V and 5 bases at J, with 10 bases in the middle. Germline V gene lookup returns CDR1 SGHRS and CDR2 YFSETQ. CDR3 residues: CASSFGTGTEAFF. The CDR3 DNA follows: TGCGCCAGCAGCTTTGGGACGGGGACTGAAGCTTTCTTT.

The genes are TRBV6-6 and TRBJ1-2, with D maybe TRBD1 (5 bases). The germline V gene encodes CDR1 MNHNY and CDR2 SVGAGI (reference sequence). The ends were cut back, 2 bases at V and 5 bases at J, with 18 bases in the middle. There are 16 residues in the CDR3. CDR3: CASSYNQGSQGYGYTF. CDR3 DNA sequence: TGTGCCAGCAGTTACAATCAGGGATCCCAGGGATATGGCTACACCTTC.

This clonotype was detected once. The chain employs TRBV24-1 and TRBJ1-5, with unresolved D. Trimming took off 4 bases at V and 4 bases at J, with 7 bases between the two ends. Germline loops: CDR1 KGHDR, CDR2 SFDVKD. The CDR3 has 13 amino acids. CDR3 DNA sequence: TGTGCCACCAGTGACTTGGGGAATCAGCCCCAGCATTTT. It encodes CATSDLGNQPQHF.

A note on this clonotype: The junction departs from the called germline gene at one end, perhaps through a read error. The V call is TRBV10-3, the J call TRBJ1-4; 7 bases are shared with TRBD1. The CDR3 spans 13 residues. Germline V gene sequence: CDR1 ENHRY, CDR2 SYGVKD. The CDR3, as DNA: TGTGCCAGCAGTAGCAGGGGGGCTGAAAAACTGTTTTTT. As protein: CASSSRGAEKLFF.

This clonotype was recorded at least ten times. The chain uses TRBV7-9 and TRBJ1-1, with D hard to call. The germline V gene encodes CDR1 SEHNR and CDR2 FQNEAQ (reference sequence). There are 13 residues in the CDR3. The V and J ends lost 3 bases and 7 bases respectively, with 12 bases between them. DNA for the CDR3: TGTGCCAGCAGCTTGGGGAATGTGGATGAAGCTTTCTTT. As protein: CASSLGNVDEAFF. The full variable domain, rest sourced from reference TRBV7-9 and TRBJ1-1, is DTGVSQNPRHKITKRGQNVTFRCDPISEHNRLYWYRQTLGQGPEFLTYFQNEAQLEKSRLLSDRFSAERPKGSFSTLEIQRTEQGDSAMYLCASSLGNVDEAFFGQGTRLTVV.

This clonotype appeared many times. The V gene is TRBV19, the J gene TRBJ1-1; 7 bases align to TRBD1. The CDR3 contains 13 residues. Germline V gene lookup returns CDR1 LNHDA and CDR2 SQIVND (reference sequence). The V segment lost 5 bases and the J segment 3 bases; nucleotides outside the gene matches: 3. The CDR3, as DNA: TGTGCCAGTAGTGGAGACAGGGACACTGAAGCTTTCTTT. It encodes CASSGDRDTEAFF.

The chain uses TRBV6-6 and TRBJ1-2; possibly TRBD1 for D (5 bases). The CDR3 contains 15 residues. Looked up from germline, CDR1 is MNHNY and CDR2 is SVGAGI (reference sequence). The V end was cut by 7 bases, the J end by 1 base, with 16 bases between. CDR3 sequence reads: CASTVGSGHNYGYTF. The CDR3 DNA follows: TGTGCCAGCACCGTTGGCTCAGGACATAACTATGGCTACACCTTC.

The table lists this clonotype with many counts. This chain links TRBV19 with TRBJ2-5; 9 nucleotides match TRBD1. This CDR3 has 15 amino acids. The J segment lost 5 bases and the V segment lost 5 bases, leaving 9 bases of the junction unmatched. Germline CDR1 is LNHDA and CDR2 is SQIVND (reference sequence). The CDR3 protein is CASSAAGTGWETQYF. The DNA for the CDR3 is TGTGCCAGTAGTGCCGCCGGGACAGGGTGGGAGACCCAGTACTTC.

This clonotype was picked up many times. This chain connects TRBV14 to TRBJ1-2, with 8 bases lining up with TRBD1. J lost 4 bases, V lost 4 bases, and 8 bases had no gene match. Germline V lookup: CDR1 SGHDN, CDR2 FVKESK. This CDR3 region has 15 residues. The CDR3 reads CASSPLDRVGYGYTF. The CDR3 nucleotides are TGTGCCAGCAGCCCTCTGGACAGGGTGGGCTATGGCTACACCTTC.

The rearrangement links TRBV2 to TRBJ2-3; unclear D gene. The germline CDR1 and CDR2 sequences are SNHLY and FYNNEI. Trimming took 0 bases from V and 5 from J, leaving 3 bases between them. The CDR3 totals 12 residues. DNA of the CDR3: TGTGCCAGCAGTGAAGCAATAGATACGCAGTATTTT. It yields the protein CASSEAIDTQYF.

The V gene is TRBV6-4, the J gene TRBJ1-5; D unresolved. Germline V gene data show CDR1 as MRHNA and CDR2 as SNTAGT. Trimming stripped 6 bases from V and 2 bases from J, with 11 bases between. The CDR3 is made up of 14 amino acids. The CDR3 spells CASSRVWGNQPQHF. The CDR3 DNA is TGTGCCAGCAGCCGGGTTTGGGGCAATCAGCCCCAGCATTTT.

This chain links TRBV5-4 with TRBJ2-5, with D unclear. The CDR3 extends over 11 amino acids. Trimming removed 4 bases from V and 7 bases from J, with 8 bases in between. Germline loops: CDR1 SGHNT, CDR2 YYREEE (reference sequence). CDR3 DNA: TGTGCCAGCAGCCTCCGATTGACCCAGTACTTC. This sequence encodes CASSLRLTQYF.

The J gene is TRBJ1-1, the V gene TRBV10-3; 8 positions agree with TRBD1. J was trimmed by 1 base and V by 11 bases; bases with no gene match: 12. Germline assignment: CDR1 ENHRY and CDR2 SYGVKD. This CDR3 is 15 amino acids long. CDR3 in DNA: TGTGCCGGCAGTTTCAGGGGGCTGTGGAACACTGAAGCTTTCTTT. Its protein product is CAGSFRGLWNTEAFF.

This clonotype was counted at least ten times. The J gene is TRBJ1-6, the V gene TRBV10-3; the D gene is possibly TRBD1 (5 bases). The CDR3 extends over 12 amino acids. The germline V gene encodes CDR1 ENHRY and CDR2 SYGVKD. V lost 7 bases to trimming and J lost 9 bases, with 10 bases between them. CDR3 in amino acids: CAIMGGASPLHF. CDR3 coding DNA: TGTGCCATCATGGGGGGTGCTTCACCCCTCCACTTT.

On this clonotype itself: The germline gene is not matched at one end of the junction; a read error may be the cause. The chain combines TRBV7-2 with TRBJ2-7, with 10 positions matching TRBD1. Germline CDR1 and CDR2: SGHTA and FQGNSA. The CDR3 runs to 15 residues. This chain's CDR3 is CASSPRTGGKGEQYF. DNA for the CDR3: TGCGCCAGCAGTCCCCGGACAGGGGGTAAGGGCGAGCAGTACTTC.

The CDR3 region is CASSYCDSMSSYEQYF. The CDR3 DNA follows: TGCGCCAGCAGCTACTGTGACTCCATGAGCTCCTACGAGCAGTACTTC. The rearrangement uses TRBV5-1 and TRBJ2-7; D unresolved. V was trimmed by 3 bases and J by 0 bases, leaving 16 bases between them. From germline, CDR1 is SGHRS and CDR2 YFSETQ. The CDR3 is made up of 16 amino acids.

The chain's CDR3 is CASSVGGSNSNQPQHF. The CDR3 region has the DNA TGTGCCAGCAGTGTCGGGGGCTCCAATAGCAATCAGCCCCAGCATTTT. The rearrangement joins TRBV2 to TRBJ1-5, with TRBD1 as a possible D gene (6 bases). This CDR3 contains 16 residues. Germline V gives CDR1 SNHLY, CDR2 FYNNEI. Trimming took off 4 bases at V and 0 bases at J, with 13 bases between the two ends.

Many counts were recorded for this clonotype. This chain uses TRBV4-3 with TRBJ2-7; 7 bases are a match to TRBD1. V was clipped by 2 bases and J by 0 bases; unmatched bases: 1. This CDR3 comprises 14 residues. Germline assignment: CDR1 LGHNA and CDR2 YSLEER. The CDR3 loop is CASSQRDSSYEQYF. The CDR3 DNA sequence: TGCGCCAGCAGCCAACGGGACAGCTCCTACGAGCAGTACTTC.

This clonotype was recorded only once. The J gene is TRBJ2-2, the V gene TRBV2; D ambiguous. Between the trimmed V and J ends, which lost 2 bases and 2 bases, there was a span of 6 bases. The CDR3 runs to 14 residues. Germline-derived CDR1 and CDR2 are SNHLY and FYNNEI. The CDR3: CASSEIINTGELFF. Here the CDR3 DNA reads TGTGCCAGCAGTGAAATTATAAACACCGGGGAGCTGTTTTTT.

As to this clonotype: A much larger clone differs by one base, so this may be a read error. Since the CDR3 does not end with the conserved phenylalanine or tryptophan, this likely comes from a read error. The V call is TRBV5-1, the J call TRBJ2-5, with 8 bases lining up with TRBD1. This CDR3 spans 15 amino acids. The V gene end was trimmed by 4 bases and the J gene end by 1 base; junction bases not matched to a gene: 6. CDR1 and CDR2 from the germline V gene are SGHRS and YFSETQ. This CDR3 is CASSTSGQVQETQYC. In DNA form, the CDR3 reads TGCGCCAGCAGCACCTCGGGACAGGTCCAAGAGACCCAGTACTGC.

The chain joins TRBV19 to TRBJ1-2; 9 bases are shared with TRBD1. V lost 5 bases, J lost 5 bases, and 15 bases stayed unmatched. Germline V gene sequence: CDR1 LNHDA, CDR2 SQIVND (reference sequence). This CDR3 is built from 17 residues. The CDR3 here is CASSPGQGNSLFYGYTF. In DNA, the CDR3 is TGTGCCAGTAGTCCCGGACAGGGGAACAGTCTTTTTTATGGCTACACCTTC.

The sample holds one count of this clonotype. The rearrangement uses TRBV19 and TRBJ1-5; 9 nucleotides agree with TRBD1. Germline V gene lookup returns CDR1 LNHDA and CDR2 SQIVND (reference sequence). V was clipped by 5 bases and J by 6 bases; unmatched bases: 5. This CDR3 spans 14 amino acids. CDR3 residues: CASSVTGGVQPQHF. CDR3 sequence (DNA): TGTGCCAGTAGTGTCACAGGGGGCGTTCAGCCCCAGCATTTT.

With respect to this clonotype: Its ends do not fully match the called genes, so a read error is possible. J is TRBJ2-5 and V is TRBV11-2; tentatively, D is TRBD1 or TRBD2 (6 bases each). CDR3 length: 15 amino acids. Germline CDR1 is SGHAT and CDR2 is FQNNGV. The CDR3 spells CASSQGGGAQETQYF. In DNA form, the CDR3 reads TGCGCCAGCAGCCAAGGAGGGGGAGCTCAAGAGACCCAGTACTTC.

The rearrangement uses TRBV29-1 and TRBJ2-5; TRBD1 matches 10 bases. CDR3 size: 14 residues. V was clipped by 6 bases and J by 5 bases; unmatched bases: 9. The germline V gene encodes CDR1 SQVTM and CDR2 ANQGSEA. The CDR3 is CSVTGQGRDETQYF. In DNA form, the CDR3 reads TGCAGCGTGACGGGACAGGGGAGGGATGAGACCCAGTACTTC. The variable domain in full, with the rest retrieved from reference TRBV29-1 and TRBJ2-5, is SAVISQKPSRDICQRGTSLTIQCQVDSQVTMMFWYRQQPGQSLTLIATANQGSEATYESGFVIDKFPISRPNLTFSTLTVSNMSPEDSSIYLCSVTGQGRDETQYFGPGTRLLVL.

This clonotype was detected many times. This rearrangement joins TRBV7-2 to TRBJ1-5; D not certain. This CDR3 region has 13 residues. V was cut by 0 bases and J by 5 bases, with 5 bases left in between. The V gene's germline CDR1 is SGHTA and CDR2 FQGNSA. The CDR3 DNA is TGTGCCAGCAGCTTAGCGAGCCATCAGCCCCAGCATTTT. It codes for CASSLASHQPQHF.